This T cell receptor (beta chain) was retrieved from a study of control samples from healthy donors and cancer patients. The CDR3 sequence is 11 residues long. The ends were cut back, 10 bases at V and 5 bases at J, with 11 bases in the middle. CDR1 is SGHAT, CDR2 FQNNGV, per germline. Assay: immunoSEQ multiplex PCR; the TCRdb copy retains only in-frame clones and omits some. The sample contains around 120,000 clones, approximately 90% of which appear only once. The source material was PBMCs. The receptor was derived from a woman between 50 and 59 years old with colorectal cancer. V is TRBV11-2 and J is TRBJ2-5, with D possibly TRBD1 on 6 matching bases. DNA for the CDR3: TGTGCCACTTCGAGGGGGGAGACCCAGTACTTC. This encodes CATSRGETQYF.